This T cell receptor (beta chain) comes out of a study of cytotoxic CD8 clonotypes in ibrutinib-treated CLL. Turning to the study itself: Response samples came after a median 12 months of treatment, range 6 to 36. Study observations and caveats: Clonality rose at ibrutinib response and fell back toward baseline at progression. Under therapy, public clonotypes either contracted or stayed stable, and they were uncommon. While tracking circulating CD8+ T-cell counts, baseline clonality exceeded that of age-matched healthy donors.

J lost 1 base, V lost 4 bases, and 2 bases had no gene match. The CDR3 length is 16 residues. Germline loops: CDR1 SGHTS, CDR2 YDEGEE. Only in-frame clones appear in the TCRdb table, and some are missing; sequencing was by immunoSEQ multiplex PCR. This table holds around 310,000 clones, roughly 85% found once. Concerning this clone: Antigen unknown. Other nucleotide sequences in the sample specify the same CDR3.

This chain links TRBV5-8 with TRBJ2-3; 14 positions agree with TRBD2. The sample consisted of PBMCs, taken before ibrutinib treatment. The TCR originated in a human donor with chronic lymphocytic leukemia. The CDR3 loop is CASSQGLAGGTDTQYF. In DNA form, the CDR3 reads TGTGCCAGCAGCCAGGGACTAGCGGGAGGCACAGATACGCAGTATTTT. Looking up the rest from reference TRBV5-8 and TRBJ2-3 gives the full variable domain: EAGVTQSPTHLIKTRGQQATLRCSPISGHTSVYWYQQALGLGLQFLLWYDEGEERNRGNFPPRFSGRQFPNYSSELNVNALELEDSALYLCASSQGLAGGTDTQYFGPGTRLTVL.